The following is a TCR beta chain sequence with its context. This entry comes from a study of T cell changes during pregnancy in multiple sclerosis. Looked up from germline, CDR1 is SGHKS and CDR2 is YYEKEE (reference sequence). The V and J ends lost 4 bases and 4 bases respectively, with 15 bases between them. The CDR3 covers 15 residues. Only in-frame clones appear in the TCRdb table, and some are missing; sequencing was by immunoSEQ multiplex PCR. Of over 65,000 clones listed, more than 85% are singletons. V gene TRBV5-5 combines with J gene TRBJ1-3; tentatively, D is TRBD1 (5 bases). This sample comprised peripheral blood, obtained in the first trimester of pregnancy. The TCR was taken from a female donor with multiple sclerosis, enrolled in a pregnancy study. The CDR3 here is CASSVYTGVGNTIYF. The CDR3 DNA reads as TGTGCCAGCAGCGTATACACAGGAGTCGGAAACACCATATATTTT.